A selection of T cell receptor beta chains follows, all from one sample in a study of blood T cells in healthy people across ages. TCRdb fed the 5' RACE reads into MiXCR, producing one record per CDR3 protein. The sample has over 1.5 million distinct CDR3 sequences, around half seen once. Sequencing was carried out using blood. These receptors were taken from a middle-aged woman in good health. CDR3s include the opening cysteine and the closing phenylalanine or tryptophan. The D gene is left open where the match is weak. Clone size is shown for a subset of rows, as once, few, many or a class of expanded clone.

D gene	clone size	V gene	J gene	CDR3 DNA	CDR3 protein
-	-	TRBV5-1	TRBJ2-1	TGCGCCAGCAGCTTGGACGTCGCCTACACTGAGCAGTTCTTC	CASSLDVAYTEQFF
-	-	TRBV15	TRBJ2-7	TGTGCCACCAGCAGAGCCACAGGGAGGGAGCAGTACTTC	CATSRATGREQYF
TRBD2	few	TRBV29-1	TRBJ2-5	TGCAGCTTGCAGCTAGCGGGGGGGCAAGAGACCCAGTACTTC	CSLQLAGGQETQYF
TRBD1	-	TRBV29-1	TRBJ2-7	TGCAGCGTTGAATCAGGGGGCTTGGGCAAGCAGTACTTC	CSVESGGLGKQYF
-	-	TRBV6-2/TRBV6-3	TRBJ2-5	TGTGCCAGCAGCCTCGGGACACGCCGACAAGAGACCCAGTACTTC	CASSLGTRRQETQYF
-	-	TRBV28	TRBJ2-7	TGTGCCAGGCAGTGTAACCGTTCCCTCGAGCAGTACTTC	CARQCNRSLEQYF
-	-	TRBV4-2	TRBJ2-7	TGTGCCAGCAGCCAACAACACGAGGCTAGCGTTTCCTACGAGCAGTACTTC	CASSQQHEASVSYEQYF
-	few	TRBV6-1	TRBJ2-1	TGTGCCAGCAGCGACCAGGGGGGGCTGACCCGCTCCTACAATGAGCAGTTCTTC	CASSDQGGLTRSYNEQFF
TRBD2	-	TRBV20-1	TRBJ2-3	TGCAGTGCTAGCGGGGGGGCCGAAGATACGCAGTATTTT	CSASGGAEDTQYF
-	once	TRBV14	TRBJ2-5	TGTGCCAGCAGCCAAGATCGGCTAGCGTCGGAAGAGACCCAGTACTTC	CASSQDRLASEETQYF
TRBD2	-	TRBV7-2	TRBJ2-3	TGTGCCAGCAGCCGCACTAGCGGGGCGAGCACAGATACGCAGTATTTT	CASSRTSGASTDTQYF
TRBD2	few	TRBV7-2	TRBJ2-3	TGTGCCACCTCCCCCGGGGGGACTTCCACAGATACGCAGTATTTT	CATSPGGTSTDTQYF
TRBD2	few	TRBV12-3/TRBV12-4	TRBJ2-1	TGTGCCAGCAGACCCGAGACTAGCGGGGTCATCTCCTACAATGAGCAGTTCTTC	CASRPETSGVISYNEQFF
TRBD2	-	TRBV6-5	TRBJ2-5	TGTGCCAGCAGTTCCAGAGCGGGGGGGCAAGAGACCCAGTACTTC	CASSSRAGGQETQYF
-	-	TRBV28	TRBJ2-1	TGTGCCAGCAGTTCTAGAGCCCTTCGGGAGCAGTTCTTC	CASSSRALREQFF
TRBD2	-	TRBV7-2	TRBJ2-1	TGTGCCAGCAGCCGCTATCTAGCGGGGGTTTACTCCTACAATGAGCAGTTCTTC	CASSRYLAGVYSYNEQFF
-	-	TRBV5-1	TRBJ2-1	TGCGCCAGCAGCGGACTGGAGGTACAGAATGAGCAGTTCTTC	CASSGLEVQNEQFF
-	-	TRBV9	TRBJ2-7	TGTGCCAGCAGCGTAGACGACTACGAGCAGTACTTC	CASSVDDYEQYF
-	few	TRBV28	TRBJ1-6	TGTGCCAGCAGTTCCGGGACATCCTATAATTCACCCCTCCACTTT	CASSSGTSYNSPLHF
-	-	TRBV6-5	TRBJ2-7	TGTGCCAGCAGTTACTCGATAGGTTTGGGCTACGAGCAGTACTTC	CASSYSIGLGYEQYF
-	few	TRBV4-1	TRBJ2-5	TGCGCCAGCAGCCAAGATCCGGCCCTACGAAGTGGGGAGCAGTACTTC	CASSQDPALRSGEQYF
-	-	TRBV12-3/TRBV12-4	TRBJ1-2	TGTGCCAGCAGTTGGTTACAGTCCTATGGCTACACCTTC	CASSWLQSYGYTF
-	few	TRBV27	TRBJ2-3	TGTGCCAGCAGTTTCAGTCCAGGGTTAACAGATACGCAGTATTTT	CASSFSPGLTDTQYF